This T cell receptor beta chain was identified in a study of blood T cell repertoires in COVID-19. At the level of the study: COVID-19 samples collected from the United States, Italy and Spain covered acute and convalescent phases. The analysed material was cDNA or gDNA that came from T cells, B-cell-depleted T cells, or PBMCs.

The CDR3 is made up of 16 amino acids. The germline gives CDR1 MNHEY, CDR2 SMNVEV (reference sequence). The V segment lost 6 bases and the J segment 4 bases; nucleotides outside the gene matches: 9. Under the authors' procedure: By means of reference gene primer amplification, nucleated cell counts were estimated. TCRdb's table, derived via immunoSEQ multiplex PCR, lists solely in-frame clones and lacks some. V and J calls and clone size are given by that table; D and trimming were obtained from the DNA. The sample includes 250,000 to 350,000 clones, roughly 89% of them seen just once. Material: peripheral blood. The chain combines TRBV27 with TRBJ2-2; TRBD1 agrees at 9 bases. This clonotype originated in a man in his thirties or forties with acute or convalescent COVID-19. CDR3 bases: TGTGCCAGCAGAGGACAGGGGACATTGAGCACCGGGGAGCTGTTTTTT. Its protein is CASRGQGTLSTGELFF.